Presented here are 4 T cell receptor beta chains from one specimen sequenced in a study of blood T cell repertoires in COVID-19. Sequenced by immunoSEQ multiplex PCR; TCRdb stores in-frame clones only, minus some. The sample contains 150,000 to 190,000 clones, 80% to 90% of which appear only once. Sequenced input: peripheral blood. The receptors derive from a woman aged 55-69 years with COVID-19, enrolled during active disease.

This clone was picked up a small number of times. The gene calls are TRBV3-1 (or the pseudogene TRBV3-2) and TRBJ2-7; 7 nucleotides line up with TRBD1. J lost 1 base, V lost 1 base, and 7 bases had no gene match. There are 16 residues in the CDR3. Per the germline V gene, CDR1 is LGHDT and CDR2 is YNNKEL (reference sequence). The CDR3 DNA is TGTGCCAGCAGCCAAGTGACAGGGACAAGTTCCTACGAGCAGTACTTC. It codes for CASSQVTGTSSYEQYF.

The chain couples TRBV6-2 or TRBV6-3 to TRBJ2-1; no firm D call. V lost 5 bases and J 8 bases, leaving 22 bases between the germline ends. CDR1 is MNHEY and CDR2 is SVGEGT in the germline V gene. This CDR3 is 16 amino acids long. The CDR3 coding sequence is TGTGCCAGCAGTACCTACCGGGTCCCTATGAGCGATGAGCAGTTCTTC. Translation: CASSTYRVPMSDEQFF.

The V gene is TRBV10-2, the J gene TRBJ2-2; D is possibly TRBD2 (5 bases). Trimming removed 6 bases from V and 0 bases from J, with 14 bases in between. Germline CDR1 and CDR2: WSHSY and SAAADI. CDR3 size: 16 residues. CDR3 sequence: CASRKSGPANTGELFF. DNA for the CDR3: TGCGCCAGCAGAAAAAGCGGACCCGCGAACACCGGGGAGCTGTTTTTT.

The chain couples TRBV6-5 to TRBJ2-4; D is unresolved. V was pared by 6 bases and J by 0 bases, with 12 bases between. This CDR3 spans 15 amino acids. The germline gives CDR1 MNHEY, CDR2 SVGAGI. CDR3: CASSSLHLAKNIQYF. CDR3 DNA: TGTGCCAGCAGCTCCTTACATCTAGCCAAAAACATTCAGTACTTC.